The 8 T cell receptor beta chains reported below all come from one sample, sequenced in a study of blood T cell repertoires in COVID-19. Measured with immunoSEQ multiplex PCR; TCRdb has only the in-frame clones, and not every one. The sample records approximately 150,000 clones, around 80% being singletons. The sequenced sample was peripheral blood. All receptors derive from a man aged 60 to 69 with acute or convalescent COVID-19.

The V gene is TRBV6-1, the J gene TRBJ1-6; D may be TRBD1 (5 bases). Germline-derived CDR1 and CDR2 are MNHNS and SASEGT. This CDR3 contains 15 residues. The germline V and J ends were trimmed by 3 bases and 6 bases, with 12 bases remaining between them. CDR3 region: CASSEKGLGNSPLHF. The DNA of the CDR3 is TGTGCCAGCAGTGAGAAGGGACTGGGTAATTCACCCCTCCACTTT.

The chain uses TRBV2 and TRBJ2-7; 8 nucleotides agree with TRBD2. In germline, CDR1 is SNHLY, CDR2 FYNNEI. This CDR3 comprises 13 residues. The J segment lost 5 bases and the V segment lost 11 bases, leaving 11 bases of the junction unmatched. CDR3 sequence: CAPRGSGRHEQYF. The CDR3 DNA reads TGTGCCCCCAGGGGAAGCGGGAGACACGAGCAGTACTTC. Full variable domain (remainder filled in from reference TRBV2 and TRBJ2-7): EPEVTQTPSHQVTQMGQEVILRCVPISNHLYFYWYRQILGQKVEFLVSFYNNEISEKSEIFDDQFSVERPDGSNFTLKIRSTKLEDSAMYFCAPRGSGRHEQYFGPGTRLTVT.

This chain's CDR3 is CASSSNPDRGFRQPQHF. The CDR3 nucleotides are TGTGCCAGCAGCTCAAATCCGGACAGGGGTTTCAGACAGCCCCAGCATTTT. V usage is TRBV7-8 and J usage is TRBJ1-5, with 9 bases matching TRBD1. The J segment lost 7 bases and the V segment lost 4 bases, leaving 14 bases of the junction unmatched. CDR1 is SGHVS and CDR2 is FQNEAQ in the germline V gene. The CDR3 is 17 amino acids.

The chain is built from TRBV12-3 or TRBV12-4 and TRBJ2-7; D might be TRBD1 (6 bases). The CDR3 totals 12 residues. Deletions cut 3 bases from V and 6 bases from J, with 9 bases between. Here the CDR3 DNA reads TGTGCCAGCAGTTTTTGGGGGCTCGAGCAGTACTTC. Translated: CASSFWGLEQYF.

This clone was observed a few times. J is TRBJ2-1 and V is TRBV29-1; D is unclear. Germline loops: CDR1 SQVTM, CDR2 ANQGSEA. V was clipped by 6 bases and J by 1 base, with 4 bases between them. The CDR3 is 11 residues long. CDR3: CSVRSYNEQFF. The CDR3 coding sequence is TGCAGCGTCCGGTCCTACAATGAGCAGTTCTTC.

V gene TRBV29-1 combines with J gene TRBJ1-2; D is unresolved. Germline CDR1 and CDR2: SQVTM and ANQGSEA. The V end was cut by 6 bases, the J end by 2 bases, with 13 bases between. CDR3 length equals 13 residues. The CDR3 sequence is CSVPTGRNYGYTF. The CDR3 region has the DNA TGCAGCGTGCCCACCGGGAGAAACTATGGCTACACCTTC.

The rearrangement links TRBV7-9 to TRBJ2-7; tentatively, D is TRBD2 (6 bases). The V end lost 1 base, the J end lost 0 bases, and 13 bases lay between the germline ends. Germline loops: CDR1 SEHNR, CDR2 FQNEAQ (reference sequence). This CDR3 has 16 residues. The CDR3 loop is CASSLGRDSISYEQYF. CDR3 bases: TGTGCCAGCAGCTTAGGACGGGACTCGATCTCCTACGAGCAGTACTTC.

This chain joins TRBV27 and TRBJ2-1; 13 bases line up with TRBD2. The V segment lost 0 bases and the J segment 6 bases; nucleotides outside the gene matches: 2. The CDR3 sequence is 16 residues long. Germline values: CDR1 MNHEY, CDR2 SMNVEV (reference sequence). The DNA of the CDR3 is TGTGCCAGCAGTTTATCGGGGACTAGCGGGGCCAATGAGCAGTTCTTC. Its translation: CASSLSGTSGANEQFF.